This is a list of T cell receptor beta chains from one sample in a study of T cells in Graves' hyperthyroidism and ophthalmopathy. TCRdb re-called the multiplex PCR reads with MiXCR, one entry per CDR3 protein. The table shows approximately 520,000 distinct CDR3 sequences, with 24% occurring only once. The sequenced material came from blood. The receptors derive from a woman in her thirties with Graves' ophthalmopathy. CDR3s include the opening cysteine and the closing phenylalanine or tryptophan. Clone size is stated in some rows and not others, as once, few, many or a class when expanded.

abundance,v_gene,CDR3aa
many,TRBV7-8,CASSPPLNQPQHF
-,TRBV7-9,CASSLSGTAQETQYF
many,TRBV11-1,CASSFGTGQGSAEAFF
many,TRBV12-3/TRBV12-4,CASSLAQDPPPGNTIYF
many,TRBV9,CASSVGQKGYEQYF
few,TRBV18,CASSGDSRFDGYTF
many,TRBV15,CATSRDQGSYEQYF
-,TRBV2,CASSAGQFSGTEAFF
-,TRBV12-3/TRBV12-4,CASSLWVTYEQYF
many,TRBV12-3/TRBV12-4,CASSPTSQATQYF
few,TRBV6-8,CATPGDRVHSNYGYTF
many,TRBV6-1,CASTETVQMNTEAFF
many,TRBV5-1,CASSGGTGYNSPLHF
many,TRBV11-2,CASSALTSYEQYF
many,TRBV20-1,CSARDLGLESSGANVLTF
many,TRBV29-1,CSVRLDTYEQYF